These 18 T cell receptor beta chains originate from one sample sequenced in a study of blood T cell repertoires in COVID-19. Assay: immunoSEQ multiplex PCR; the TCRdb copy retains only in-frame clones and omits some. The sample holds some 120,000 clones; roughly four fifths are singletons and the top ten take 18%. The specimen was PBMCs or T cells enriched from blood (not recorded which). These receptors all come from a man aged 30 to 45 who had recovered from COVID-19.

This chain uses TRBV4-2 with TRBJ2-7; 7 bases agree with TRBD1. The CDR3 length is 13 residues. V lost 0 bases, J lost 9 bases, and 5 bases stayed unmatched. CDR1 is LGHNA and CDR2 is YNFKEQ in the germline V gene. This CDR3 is CASSQDTGARQYV. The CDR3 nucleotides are TGTGCCAGCAGCCAAGATACAGGGGCTAGGCAGTACGTC.

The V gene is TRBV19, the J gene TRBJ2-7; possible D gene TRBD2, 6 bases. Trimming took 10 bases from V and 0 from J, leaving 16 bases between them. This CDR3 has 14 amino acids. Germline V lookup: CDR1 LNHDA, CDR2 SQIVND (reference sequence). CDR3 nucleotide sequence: TGTGCCACCTCACCCGGGACTCACTCCTACGAGCAGTACTTC. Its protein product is CATSPGTHSYEQYF.

The CDR3 reads CASSVDEGARGGNTGELFF. The CDR3 DNA sequence: TGTGCCAGCAGCGTAGATGAAGGCGCCAGAGGGGGAAACACCGGGGAGCTGTTTTTT. The genes are TRBV9 and TRBJ2-2; D may be TRBD1 (6 bases). Per the germline V gene, CDR1 is SGDLS and CDR2 is YYNGEE. This CDR3 contains 19 residues. V was shortened by 0 bases and J by 2 bases, with 20 bases between the two germline ends.

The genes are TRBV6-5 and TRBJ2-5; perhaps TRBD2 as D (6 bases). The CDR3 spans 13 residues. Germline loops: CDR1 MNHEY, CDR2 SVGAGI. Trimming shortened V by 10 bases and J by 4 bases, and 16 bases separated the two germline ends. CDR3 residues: CATIRGVGETQYF. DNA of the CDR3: TGTGCCACCATACGCGGGGTCGGAGAGACCCAGTACTTC.

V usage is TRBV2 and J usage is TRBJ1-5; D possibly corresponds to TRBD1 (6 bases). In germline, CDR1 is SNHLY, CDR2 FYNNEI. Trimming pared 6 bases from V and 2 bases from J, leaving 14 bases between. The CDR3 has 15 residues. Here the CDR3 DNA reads TGTGCCAGCAGAACTGAGGCAGGGGGCAATCAGCCCCAGCATTTT. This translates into CASRTEAGGNQPQHF.

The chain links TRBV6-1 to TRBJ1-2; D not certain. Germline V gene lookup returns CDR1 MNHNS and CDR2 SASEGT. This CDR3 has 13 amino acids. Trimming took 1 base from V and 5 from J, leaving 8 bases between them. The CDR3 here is CASSEVGLYGYTF. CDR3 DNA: TGTGCCAGCAGTGAAGTTGGCCTTTATGGCTACACCTTC.

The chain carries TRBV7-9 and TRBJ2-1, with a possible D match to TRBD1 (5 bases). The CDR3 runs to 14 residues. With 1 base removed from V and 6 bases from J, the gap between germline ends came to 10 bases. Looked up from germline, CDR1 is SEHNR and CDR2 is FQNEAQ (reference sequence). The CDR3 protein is CASSLVGARNEQFF. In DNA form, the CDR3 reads TGTGCCAGCAGCTTAGTAGGGGCTCGCAATGAGCAGTTCTTC.

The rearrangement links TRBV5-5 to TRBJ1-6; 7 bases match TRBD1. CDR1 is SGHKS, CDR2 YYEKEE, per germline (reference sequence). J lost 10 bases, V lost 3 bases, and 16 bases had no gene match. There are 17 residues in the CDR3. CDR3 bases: TGTGCCAGCAGCTCGGACCCGTTACAGGGGAAGATGTCACCCCTCCACTTT. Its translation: CASSSDPLQGKMSPLHF.

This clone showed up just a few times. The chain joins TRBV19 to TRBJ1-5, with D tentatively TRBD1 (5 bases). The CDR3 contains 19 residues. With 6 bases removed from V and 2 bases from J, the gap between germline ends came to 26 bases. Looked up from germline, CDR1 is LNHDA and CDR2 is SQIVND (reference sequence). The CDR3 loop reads CASRAPPGRTFGGNQPQHF. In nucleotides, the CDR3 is TGTGCCAGTAGGGCCCCGCCAGGGAGGACATTTGGGGGCAATCAGCCCCAGCATTTT.

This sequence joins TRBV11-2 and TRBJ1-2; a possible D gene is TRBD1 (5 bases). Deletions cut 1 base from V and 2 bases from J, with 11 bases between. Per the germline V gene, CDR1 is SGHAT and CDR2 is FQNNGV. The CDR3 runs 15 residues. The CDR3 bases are TGTGCCAGCAGCTTAGTACAGGCTCTCAACTATGGCTACACCTTC. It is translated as CASSLVQALNYGYTF.

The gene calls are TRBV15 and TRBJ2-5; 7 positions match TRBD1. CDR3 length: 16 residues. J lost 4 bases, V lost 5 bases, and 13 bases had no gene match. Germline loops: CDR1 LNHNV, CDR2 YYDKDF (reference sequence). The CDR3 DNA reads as TGTGCCACCAGCCTTAGGATTGGGGCAGGGGGAGAGACCCAGTACTTC. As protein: CATSLRIGAGGETQYF.

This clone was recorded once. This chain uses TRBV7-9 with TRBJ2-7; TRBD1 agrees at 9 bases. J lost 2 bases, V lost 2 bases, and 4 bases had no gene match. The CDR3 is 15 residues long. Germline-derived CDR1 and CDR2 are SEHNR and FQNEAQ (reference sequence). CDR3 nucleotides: TGTGCCAGCAGCTTAACAGGGGGCCTCCCCTACGAGCAGTACTTC. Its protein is CASSLTGGLPYEQYF. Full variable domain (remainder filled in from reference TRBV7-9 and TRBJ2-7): DTGVSQNPRHKITKRGQNVTFRCDPISEHNRLYWYRQTLGQGPEFLTYFQNEAQLEKSRLLSDRFSAERPKGSFSTLEIQRTEQGDSAMYLCASSLTGGLPYEQYFGPGTRLTVT.

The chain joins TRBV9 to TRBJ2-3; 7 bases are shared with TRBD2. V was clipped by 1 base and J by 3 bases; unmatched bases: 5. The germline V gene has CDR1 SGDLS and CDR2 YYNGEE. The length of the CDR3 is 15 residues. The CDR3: CASSVLGRSTDTQYF. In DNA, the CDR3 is TGTGCCAGCAGCGTACTCGGGAGGAGTACAGATACGCAGTATTTT.

This chain's CDR3 is CASSLYSGRLDNEQFF. The CDR3 region has the DNA TGTGCCAGCAGCTTGTATAGCGGGAGGTTAGACAATGAGCAGTTCTTC. The rearrangement uses TRBV7-2 and TRBJ2-1, with 10 bases lining up with TRBD2. This CDR3 comprises 16 residues. Germline V gene sequence: CDR1 SGHTA, CDR2 FQGNSA. V lost 3 bases, J lost 5 bases, and 7 bases stayed unmatched.

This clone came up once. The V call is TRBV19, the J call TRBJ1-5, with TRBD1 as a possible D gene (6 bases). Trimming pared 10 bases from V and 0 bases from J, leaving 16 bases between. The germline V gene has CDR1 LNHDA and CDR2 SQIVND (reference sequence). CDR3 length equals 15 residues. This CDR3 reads CATIGGGGSNQPQHF. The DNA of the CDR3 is TGTGCCACCATCGGGGGCGGGGGTAGCAATCAGCCCCAGCATTTT. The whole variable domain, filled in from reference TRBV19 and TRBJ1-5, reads DGGITQSPKYLFRKEGQNVTLSCEQNLNHDAMYWYRQDPGQGLRLIYYSQIVNDFQKGDIAEGYSVSREKKESFPLTVTSAQKNPTAFYLCATIGGGGSNQPQHFGDGTRLSIL.

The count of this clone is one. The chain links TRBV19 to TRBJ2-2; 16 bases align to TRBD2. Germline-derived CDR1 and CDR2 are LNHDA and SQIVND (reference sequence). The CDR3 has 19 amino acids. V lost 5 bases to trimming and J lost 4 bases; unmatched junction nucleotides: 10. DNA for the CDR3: TGTGCCAGTAGTGTTACGGGACTAGCGGGAGGGTCGAGCACCGGGGAGCTGTTTTTT. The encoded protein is CASSVTGLAGGSSTGELFF.

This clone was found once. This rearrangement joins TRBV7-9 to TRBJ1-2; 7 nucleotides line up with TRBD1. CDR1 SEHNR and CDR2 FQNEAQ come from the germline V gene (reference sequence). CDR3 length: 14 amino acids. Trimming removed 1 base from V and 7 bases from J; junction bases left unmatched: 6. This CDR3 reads CASSLDEGAGGYTF. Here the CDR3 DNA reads TGTGCCAGCAGCTTAGACGAGGGGGCGGGTGGCTACACCTTC.

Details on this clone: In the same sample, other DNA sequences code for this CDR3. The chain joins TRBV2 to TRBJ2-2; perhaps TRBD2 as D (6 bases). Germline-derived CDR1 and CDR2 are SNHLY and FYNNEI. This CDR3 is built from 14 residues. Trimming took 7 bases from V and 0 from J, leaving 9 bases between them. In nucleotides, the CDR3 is TGTGCCAGCATGCGGGGAGCGAACACCGGGGAGCTGTTTTTT. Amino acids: CASMRGANTGELFF.